The 19 T cell receptor beta chains presented below share a single source sample, sequenced in a study of blood T cell repertoires in COVID-19. The table came from immunoSEQ multiplex PCR; TCRdb's copy has only in-frame clones and leaves some out. The sample yields tens of thousands of clones, roughly 82% seen once. Sequencing was performed on peripheral blood. Source of these receptors: a human donor in a cohort sampled during active COVID-19.

This chain links TRBV5-1 with TRBJ1-1; TRBD1 is a possible D gene (5 bases). The CDR3 contains 14 residues. CDR1 is SGHRS, CDR2 YFSETQ, per germline. Between the trimmed V and J ends, which lost 5 bases and 5 bases, there was a span of 16 bases. CDR3 nucleotides: TGCGCCAGCAGTCCGAGTAGGGGTGGGACTGAAGCTTTCTTT. It codes for CASSPSRGGTEAFF.

The rearrangement uses TRBV29-1 and TRBJ2-2; weak D call: TRBD2 (5 bases). The V end lost 7 bases, the J end lost 5 bases, and 11 bases lay between the germline ends. The CDR3 totals 12 residues. Germline loops: CDR1 SQVTM, CDR2 ANQGSEA. The CDR3 here is CSAEGVTGELFF. In nucleotides, the CDR3 is TGCAGCGCCGAGGGCGTAACCGGGGAGCTGTTTTTT.

This clone was seen a few times. This chain links TRBV19 with TRBJ2-5, with D maybe TRBD1 (5 bases). This CDR3 region has 13 residues. Trimming removed 6 bases at V and 5 bases at J, with 13 bases between. CDR1 and CDR2 from the germline V gene are LNHDA and SQIVND (reference sequence). The CDR3 DNA follows: TGTGCCAGTAGAGGCAGGGTGCGGGAGACCCAGTACTTC. It translates to CASRGRVRETQYF.

This sequence joins TRBV13 and TRBJ2-7; TRBD1 matches at 7 bases. CDR1 PRHDT and CDR2 FYEKMQ come from the germline V gene (reference sequence). The V segment lost 5 bases and the J segment 0 bases; nucleotides outside the gene matches: 4. This CDR3 has 14 amino acids. The CDR3 DNA reads as TGTGCCAGCAGCAACTGGGACAGCTCCTACGAGCAGTACTTC. Translated, it gives CASSNWDSSYEQYF.

The rearrangement links TRBV5-1 to TRBJ2-5; 8 bases are a match to TRBD1. Germline CDR1 is SGHRS and CDR2 is YFSETQ. The CDR3 consists of 15 residues. V was clipped by 5 bases and J by 0 bases; unmatched bases: 6. DNA for the CDR3: TGCGCCAGCAGAACCGGACAGGGCTACCAAGAGACCCAGTACTTC. Encoded protein: CASRTGQGYQETQYF. The complete variable domain, with remaining parts taken from reference TRBV5-1 and TRBJ2-5, reads KAGVTQTPRYLIKTRGQQVTLSCSPISGHRSVSWYQQTPGQGLQFLFEYFSETQRNKGNFPGRFSGRQFSNSRSEMNVSTLELGDSALYLCASRTGQGYQETQYFGPGTRLLVL.

V is TRBV3-1 (or the pseudogene TRBV3-2) and J is TRBJ1-5; 10 positions agree with TRBD1. There are 13 residues in the CDR3. The V segment lost 4 bases and the J segment 6 bases; nucleotides outside the gene matches: 0. Germline V gene lookup returns CDR1 LGHDT and CDR2 YNNKEL (reference sequence). CDR3 nucleotides: TGTGCCAGCAGCCGGGACAGGGGTCAGCCCCAGCATTTT. This encodes CASSRDRGQPQHF.

The chain has TRBV12-3 or TRBV12-4 and TRBJ2-3; D remains unclear. The CDR3 has 13 amino acids. V lost 1 base and J lost 8, with 10 bases in between. The CDR3 sequence: CASSLVLRSTQYF. CDR3 nucleotide sequence: TGTGCCAGCAGTTTAGTTTTAAGGAGTACGCAGTATTTT.

This CDR3 reads CASTKPGSSGANVLTF. DNA for the CDR3: TGTGCCAGTACCAAACCGGGGAGCTCTGGGGCCAACGTCCTGACTTTC. The chain uses TRBV19 and TRBJ2-6; a possible D gene is TRBD2 (5 bases). V lost 7 bases and J 0 bases, leaving 13 bases between the germline ends. The CDR3 has 16 amino acids. Germline CDR1 and CDR2: LNHDA and SQIVND (reference sequence).

V and J are TRBV5-1 and TRBJ1-3; D is possibly TRBD1 (6 bases). V gave up 0 bases and J gave up 4 bases, with 14 bases separating them. The CDR3 runs 16 residues. Germline CDR1 and CDR2: SGHRS and YFSETQ. This chain's CDR3 is CASSLAQQGGGNTIYF. The CDR3 DNA reads as TGCGCCAGCAGCTTGGCCCAACAGGGCGGAGGAAACACCATATATTTT.

A single count supports this clone. V usage is TRBV7-2 and J usage is TRBJ1-2, with D uncertain. V lost 4 bases, J lost 3 bases, and 12 bases lay in between. The length of the CDR3 is 14 residues. Germline values: CDR1 SGHTA, CDR2 FQGNSA. The DNA of the CDR3 is TGTGCCAGCAGCTCCGGGATAAACGACTATGGCTACACCTTC. This encodes CASSSGINDYGYTF.

This chain connects TRBV11-2 to TRBJ2-5; D remains unclear. V was cut by 5 bases and J by 0 bases, with 4 bases left in between. The CDR3 contains 12 residues. Germline loops: CDR1 SGHAT, CDR2 FQNNGV. The CDR3 is CASSRDQETQYF. The CDR3 nucleotides are TGTGCCAGCAGCCGGGACCAAGAGACCCAGTACTTC.

V gene TRBV28 combines with J gene TRBJ1-2, with D possibly matching TRBD1 (5 bases). Trimming removed 2 bases at V and 2 bases at J, with 9 bases between. From germline, CDR1 is MDHEN and CDR2 SYDVKM. CDR3 size: 14 residues. CDR3 coding DNA: TGTGCCAGCAGTTTAAGCAGGGCAAACTATGGCTACACCTTC. It yields the protein CASSLSRANYGYTF.

The V gene is TRBV2, the J gene TRBJ2-1, with 10 nucleotides matching TRBD1. The V and J ends lost 8 bases and 8 bases, in that order; junction bases with no gene match: 12. CDR3 length: 15 residues. Germline CDR1 reads SNHLY; CDR2 reads FYNNEI. The CDR3 region has the DNA TGTGCCAGCTTTCCGAGGGGGACAGGGGTCCATGAGCAGTTCTTC. Translating it yields CASFPRGTGVHEQFF. Looking up the rest from reference TRBV2 and TRBJ2-1 gives the full variable domain: EPEVTQTPSHQVTQMGQEVILRCVPISNHLYFYWYRQILGQKVEFLVSFYNNEISEKSEIFDDQFSVERPDGSNFTLKIRSTKLEDSAMYFCASFPRGTGVHEQFFGPGTRLTVL.

This sequence joins TRBV18 and TRBJ1-1; D is perhaps TRBD1 (5 bases). The CDR3 has 14 residues. Germline-derived CDR1 and CDR2 are KGHSH and LQKENI. V shed 3 bases and J shed 5 bases, with 13 bases lying between them. CDR3 DNA: TGTGCCAGCTCACCTCCGTCGGGGGGGACTGAAGCTTTCTTT. Translation gives CASSPPSGGTEAFF.

The chain joins TRBV7-6 to TRBJ2-7; TRBD2 matches 9 bases. J gave up 6 bases and V 2 bases, and 11 bases lay outside the gene matches. The CDR3 runs to 16 residues. Germline V gene sequence: CDR1 SGHVS, CDR2 FNYEAQ. The chain's CDR3 is CASSLNRASGASEQYF. DNA of the CDR3: TGTGCCAGCAGCTTAAACAGAGCTAGCGGGGCATCCGAGCAGTACTTC.

This clone has only one observation. This chain connects TRBV5-1 to TRBJ2-7; D is undetermined. Trimming cost V 0 bases and J 7 bases, with 8 bases left between them. The CDR3 consists of 12 residues. Germline V CDR1 and CDR2: SGHRS, YFSETQ. Written as DNA, the CDR3 is TGCGCCAGCAGCTTGGTGGAGCAGGAGCAGTACTTC. It is translated as CASSLVEQEQYF.

Written as DNA, the CDR3 is TGTGCCATCAGTGAGTGGCCAGGGTCTCAGGCCGGGGAGCTGTTTTTT. Protein: CAISEWPGSQAGELFF. The chain carries TRBV10-3 and TRBJ2-2; possibly TRBD1 for D (5 bases). Germline CDR1 and CDR2: ENHRY and SYGVKD. The CDR3 is made up of 16 amino acids. V lost 1 base, J lost 6 bases, and 15 bases lay in between.

The chain links TRBV7-6 to TRBJ2-5, with 7 nucleotides matching TRBD2. Trimming took 3 bases from V and 5 from J; bases not matched to a gene: 12. Germline loops: CDR1 SGHVS, CDR2 FNYEAQ. The CDR3 consists of 16 residues. CDR3 loop: CASSLIGGTPGETQYF. CDR3 sequence (DNA): TGTGCCAGCAGCTTGATCGGGGGGACCCCGGGGGAGACCCAGTACTTC.

This chain joins TRBV19 and TRBJ2-1; 9 nucleotides align to TRBD1. Germline lookup yields CDR1 LNHDA and CDR2 SQIVND (reference sequence). J was trimmed by 4 bases and V by 6 bases; bases with no gene match: 7. This CDR3 region has 15 residues. DNA for the CDR3: TGTGCCAGTAGACCGGGACAGGGTTGGTACAATGAGCAGTTCTTC. This encodes CASRPGQGWYNEQFF.